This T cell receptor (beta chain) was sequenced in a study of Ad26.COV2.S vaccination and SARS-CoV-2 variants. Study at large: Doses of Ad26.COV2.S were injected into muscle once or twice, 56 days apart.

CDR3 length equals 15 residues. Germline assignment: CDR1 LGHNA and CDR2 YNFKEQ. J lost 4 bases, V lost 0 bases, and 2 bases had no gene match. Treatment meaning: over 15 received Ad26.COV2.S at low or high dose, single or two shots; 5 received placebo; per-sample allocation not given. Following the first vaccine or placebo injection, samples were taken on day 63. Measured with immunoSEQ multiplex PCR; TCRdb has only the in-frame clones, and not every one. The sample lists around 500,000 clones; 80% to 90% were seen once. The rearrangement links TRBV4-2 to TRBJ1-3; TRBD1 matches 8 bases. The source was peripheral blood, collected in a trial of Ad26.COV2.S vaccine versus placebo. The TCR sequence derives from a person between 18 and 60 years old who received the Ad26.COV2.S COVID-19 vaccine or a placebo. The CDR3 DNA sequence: TGTGCCAGCAGCCAAGATCGGGACAGGGGAAACACCATATATTTT. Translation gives CASSQDRDRGNTIYF.